This TCR beta chain was documented in a study of breast tumors, draining lymph nodes, adjacent tissues. TCRdb reanalysed the multiplex PCR reads using MiXCR and keeps one entry per CDR3 protein. The data hold about 140,000 distinct CDR3 sequences, with 32% observed a single time. Notes on this clonotype: What it recognizes is unknown.

Study-wide points: Tumor and nontumor repertoires were significantly more similar in luminal-like than in basal-like breast cancer.

Germline CDR1 is MNHEY and CDR2 is SMNVEV (reference sequence). The CDR3 totals 12 residues. Between the trimmed V and J ends, which lost 1 base and 6 bases, there was a span of 4 bases. Breast cancer patients provided tissue from their axillary draining lymph nodes. J is TRBJ1-5 and V is TRBV27, with unresolved D. Sample: axillary lymph node tissue. The TCR sequence derives from a female donor with breast cancer. Some clones in this sample may be carry-over from other donors' samples. Here the CDR3 DNA reads TGTGCCAGCAGTTTATGGGGTCAGCCCCAGCATTTT. Its protein product is CASSLWGQPQHF.